The entry below describes one T cell receptor beta chain. Its antigen is unknown. It has no much larger one-base neighbor in the sample; base qualities were not kept. Collaborating institutions collected whole blood in K2EDTA tubes following their own protocols. For TCRbeta analysis, collaborators shipped samples in one of three forms: frozen whole blood, isolated PBMCs, or DNA extracted from either of those sample types. This record belongs to a study of blood T cell repertoires in COVID-19 (dated by TCRdb to the early 2020s). Notes on the research overall: Samples covering the acute and convalescent phases of COVID-19 were provided by collaborators in the United States, Italy and Spain. The prospective study material was composed of cDNA or gDNA derived from T cells, B-cell-depleted T cells, or PBMCs. Subjects who had been exposed to COVID-19, were actively infected with it, or had recovered from it provided the deeply sampled blood TCRbeta repertoires that made up the dataset. The repertoires were released in a freely available public database meant as a resource for research on the immune response to SARS-CoV-2. The samples were drawn from the first 160 participants of the ongoing ImmuneRACE study and from 950 to 1,500 subjects provided by 6 global collaborators. A de-identified subject ID, COVID-19 status, age in years and sex were almost always included in the sample metadata. Where available, HLA class I and class II types were taken from metadata supplied by the sample provider and were not determined by assay-based typing. Results the study describes overall, beyond this receptor: How much clinical and demographic metadata was included differed by source and by participant, and the metadata was provided uncurated.

The immunoSEQ Assay, a bias-controlled multiplex PCR, was used to amplify TCRbeta CDR3 regions from genomic DNA. Turning to the authors' computational methods: The number of nucleated cells in each sample was estimated by amplification of reference gene primers within the assay. To quantify the absolute abundance of each unique TCRbeta CDR3 rearrangement, sequence reads were collapsed and filtered. For each sample, productive Simpson clonality was calculated as the square root of Simpson's diversity index across productive rearrangements. Not all clones reach the TCRdb copy of this immuneACCESS table, which keeps in-frame sequences only. Checked studies attribute under half of the gap to unresolved V genes and leave the rest unexplained. The V and J calls and clone size are taken from that table; D and trimming were inferred from the DNA. The sample table lists more than 50,000 clones, roughly 77% of them with a count of one. Jointly, the top ten make up over 7.5% of the sample.

The source of this sequence is a human donor in a cohort sampled during active COVID-19. What was sequenced was peripheral blood.

The CDR3 protein: CAVTGKNTEAFF. The sequenced DNA is TGTGCCGTGACAGGGAAGAACACTGAAGCTTTCTTT. The chain is assembled from TRBV28 and TRBJ1-1, and 7 junction bases match TRBD1. V trim: 11 bases; J trim: 1 base; unmatched bases: 4. The germline V gene encodes CDR1 MDHEN and CDR2 SYDVKM. The CDR3 measures 12 amino acids from cysteine to phenylalanine. The only DNA kept is the CDR3, 36 bases in frame from the first base.